This T cell receptor (beta chain) was captured in a study of PD-1 blockade in classical Hodgkin lymphoma. The protocol was immunoSEQ multiplex PCR, while the TCRdb copy is restricted to in-frame clones and leaves out a portion. Here the sample spans 5,500 to 8,500 clones, 80% to 85% being singletons. The CDR3 length is 17 residues. In germline, CDR1 is SGHAT, CDR2 FQDESV (reference sequence). The V end lost 2 bases, the J end lost 6 bases, and 21 bases lay between the germline ends. General observations from the study: A significant rise in TCR diversity by C4D1 was seen for CD4+ but not CD8+ cells. Some patients began nivolumab under 1 year after ASCT. These patients were excluded from later analyses.

Regarding time point: cycle 4 day 1 (C4D1), after 5 to 7 weeks of nivolumab. Every patient was affected by relapse after autologous stem cell transplantation, while exposure to brentuximab vedotin was not uniform. As regards this clone: Antigen: not known.

The TCR originated in a human donor with classical Hodgkin lymphoma. The chain couples TRBV11-1 to TRBJ2-3, with a tentative D call TRBD1 (8 bases). The source was peripheral blood mononuclear cells (PBMCs), collected before the fourth cycle of nivolumab. CDR3 DNA: TGTGCCAGCAGCTTACCACGACAGGGGAGGGGATCGGATACGCAGTATTTT. This encodes CASSLPRQGRGSDTQYF.